The 26 T cell receptor beta chains given below trace back to one sample, sequenced in a study of T-cell reconstitution after alpha-beta-depleted transplantation in children. Unique molecular identifiers tagged the TCRbeta library. Using its own MiXCR run on the PCR reads, TCRdb lists one record per CDR3 protein. This table holds over 200,000 distinct CDR3 sequences, roughly 11% found once. The specimen was PBMCs, collected before TCRalphabeta/CD19-depleted stem cell transplant. The receptors derive from a child under two years old with acute myeloid leukemia, due to receive a stem cell transplant.

This clonotype appeared many times. This chain links TRBV5-2 with TRBJ1-6; the table's D gene call, TRBD1, was not cross checked with the DNA. TRBV5-2 is described as a pseudogene. CDR3 size: 22 residues. CDR3 region: CASNFLYTGTGHLSSYNSPLHF. For the CDR3, the DNA is TGTGCCAGCAACTTCCTATACACCGGGACAGGGCACTTAAGCTCCTATAATTCACCCCTCCACTTT.

This clonotype was seen repeatedly, ten times or more. CDR3 nucleotide sequence: TGTGCCAGCAGTTTTGGGGACAGGGATAATGAAAAACTGTTTTTT. Protein product: CASSFGDRDNEKLFF. The V and J genes are TRBV6-5 and TRBJ1-4; 9 bases line up with TRBD1. The V gene end was trimmed by 4 bases and the J gene end by 4 bases; junction bases not matched to a gene: 4. The CDR3 is 15 residues long. Per germline, CDR1 MNHEY and CDR2 SVGAGI.

This clonotype appeared a few times. The chain couples TRBV20-1 to TRBJ2-3, with a weak D call TRBD1 (6 bases). The germline CDR1 and CDR2 sequences are DFQATT and SNEGSKA (reference sequence). V was trimmed by 5 bases and J by 2 bases, leaving 11 bases between them. The CDR3 runs to 13 residues. CDR3 DNA: TGCAGTGCTCCCGAGGGACACACAGATACGCAGTATTTT. This gives the protein CSAPEGHTDTQYF.

This clonotype was seen many times. J is TRBJ2-3 and V is TRBV29-1; the D gene could be TRBD1 or TRBD2 (5 bases each). V lost 7 bases and J lost 0, with 8 bases in between. Germline CDR1 reads SQVTM; CDR2 reads ANQGSEA. The CDR3 spans 12 residues. In DNA, the CDR3 is TGCAGCGGTGGGGGAAGCACAGATACGCAGTATTTT. Translation gives CSGGGSTDTQYF.

This clonotype was seen at least ten times. The chain uses TRBV27 and TRBJ2-7; 7 bases are shared with TRBD1. The CDR3 is 14 residues long. Germline CDR1 MNHEY, CDR2 SMNVEV (reference sequence). The V gene end was trimmed by 6 bases and the J gene end by 4 bases; junction bases not matched to a gene: 9. The CDR3 DNA reads as TGTGCCAGCAGAAACAGGGGATACTTTTACGAGCAGTACTTC. Encoded protein: CASRNRGYFYEQYF.

The chain has TRBV18 and TRBJ1-5; D call uncertain. Trimming stripped 2 bases from V and 3 bases from J, with 11 bases between. The germline V gene has CDR1 KGHSH and CDR2 LQKENI. This CDR3 has 15 residues. DNA for the CDR3: TGTGCCAGCTCACCAGCCGGATTAGACAATCAGCCCCAGCATTTT. Translation: CASSPAGLDNQPQHF.

V gene TRBV18 combines with J gene TRBJ1-3; D remains unclear. Germline assignment: CDR1 KGHSH and CDR2 LQKENI. V lost 2 bases and J 2 bases, leaving 10 bases between the germline ends. The CDR3 covers 15 residues. This chain's CDR3 is CASSPSYAAGNTIYF. As DNA, the CDR3 is TGTGCCAGCTCACCAAGCTACGCGGCTGGAAACACCATATATTTT. The full variable domain, completed using reference TRBV18 and TRBJ1-3, is NAGVMQNPRHLVRRRGQEARLRCSPMKGHSHVYWYRQLPEEGLKFMVYLQKENIIDESGMPKERFSAEFPKEGPSILRIQQVVRGDSAAYFCASSPSYAAGNTIYFGEGSWLTVV.

This clonotype was recorded many times. The V and J genes are TRBV28 and TRBJ1-3, with D perhaps TRBD1 (6 bases). V lost 3 bases, J lost 2 bases, and 8 bases lay in between. Germline V gene sequence: CDR1 MDHEN, CDR2 SYDVKM. The CDR3 sequence is 14 residues long. DNA for the CDR3: TGTGCCAGCAGTTTGACAGGACCTGGAAACACCATATATTTT. Its protein is CASSLTGPGNTIYF.

In its sample, this clonotype was seen many times. The gene calls are TRBV30 and TRBJ1-1; D remains unclear. Germline V gene lookup returns CDR1 GTSNPN and CDR2 SVGIG (reference sequence). With 5 bases removed from V and 2 bases from J, the gap between germline ends came to 12 bases. This CDR3 is 13 amino acids long. CDR3 sequence: CAWSRDINTEAFF. The CDR3 DNA reads TGTGCCTGGTCCCGGGATATTAACACTGAAGCTTTCTTT.

The chain has TRBV30 and TRBJ2-6, with TRBD1 matching 8 bases. Germline V gives CDR1 GTSNPN, CDR2 SVGIG (reference sequence). The J segment lost 3 bases and the V segment lost 1 base, leaving 8 bases of the junction unmatched. The CDR3 is made up of 17 amino acids. CDR3 residues: CAWSGDRGPGGANVLTF. CDR3 bases: TGTGCCTGGAGTGGCGACAGGGGACCAGGTGGGGCCAACGTCCTGACTTTC.

The rearrangement uses TRBV5-8 and TRBJ2-5; possible D gene TRBD2, 5 bases. The CDR3 extends over 13 amino acids. Germline loops: CDR1 SGHTS, CDR2 YDEGEE. The V gene lost 2 bases and the J gene lost 2 bases, with 7 bases spanning the gap. CDR3 protein: CASSFGVQETQYF. The CDR3, as DNA: TGTGCCAGCAGCTTCGGGGTACAAGAGACCCAGTACTTC.

This clonotype has only a few counts. The V and J genes are TRBV7-6 and TRBJ2-7; D gene unclear. Trimming took off 3 bases at V and 1 base at J, with 10 bases between the two ends. The CDR3 covers 14 residues. From germline, CDR1 is SGHVS and CDR2 FNYEAQ. CDR3 region: CASSFLDGSYEQYF. The DNA for the CDR3 is TGTGCCAGCAGCTTCCTAGACGGATCCTACGAGCAGTACTTC.

This clonotype was seen many times. One end of the junction does not line up with germline, which may come from a read error. The chain joins TRBV7-2 to TRBJ2-1, with 13 bases identical to TRBD2. Germline lookup yields CDR1 SGHTA and CDR2 FQGNSA. CDR3 length: 13 amino acids. This chain's CDR3 is CASSETSGRFAGF. CDR3 sequence (DNA): TGTGCCAGCAGCGAGACTAGCGGGAGGTTTGCGGGCTTC.

This clonotype was recorded many times. This rearrangement joins TRBV18 to TRBJ2-3; D is possibly TRBD1 or TRBD2 (5 bases each). This CDR3 is 15 amino acids long. The ends were cut back, 3 bases at V and 0 bases at J, with 10 bases in the middle. In germline, CDR1 is KGHSH, CDR2 LQKENI. CDR3 bases: TGTGCCAGCTCACCGTTCCGGGACAGCACAGATACGCAGTATTTT. It is translated as CASSPFRDSTDTQYF.

This clonotype was seen ten or more times. The chain couples TRBV6-2 or TRBV6-3 to TRBJ1-2; D ambiguous. There are 13 residues in the CDR3. Germline loops: CDR1 MNHEY, CDR2 SVGEGT. Trimming took off 10 bases at V and 2 bases at J, with 14 bases between the two ends. For the CDR3, the DNA is TGTGCCACCCTGGTAGACGGCAACTATGGCTACACCTTC. Protein product: CATLVDGNYGYTF.

This clonotype appeared many times. The chain has TRBV10-3 and TRBJ2-7; 7 positions match TRBD1. CDR3 length: 13 amino acids. In germline, CDR1 is ENHRY, CDR2 SYGVKD. V gave up 5 bases and J gave up 2 bases; unmatched junction bases: 3. CDR3: CAISRDSPYEQYF. The CDR3 nucleotides read TGTGCCATCAGTCGGGACAGTCCCTACGAGCAGTACTTC.

This clonotype was detected many times. The chain links TRBV20-1 to TRBJ2-1; D is uncertain. Germline V CDR1 and CDR2: DFQATT, SNEGSKA (reference sequence). CDR3 length equals 13 residues. V was pared by 4 bases and J by 0 bases, with 7 bases between. The CDR3 region is CSAKASSYNEQFF. CDR3 in DNA: TGCAGTGCTAAAGCTAGCTCCTACAATGAGCAGTTCTTC.

This clonotype was counted at least ten times. The chain carries TRBV28 and TRBJ2-3, with TRBD2 identical over 10 bases. The CDR3 runs 14 residues. The junction had 7 bases not matched to a gene; V was cut back by 7 bases and J by 6 bases. Germline assignment: CDR1 MDHEN and CDR2 SYDVKM. CDR3 in DNA: TGTGCCAGCACTAGCGGGGGATACTCTGATACGCAGTATTTT. Its translation is CASTSGGYSDTQYF.

This clonotype was detected many times. J is TRBJ1-5 and V is TRBV20-1; D perhaps matches TRBD1 (6 bases). The V and J ends lost 2 bases and 4 bases respectively, with 9 bases between them. There are 13 residues in the CDR3. The germline V gene has CDR1 DFQATT and CDR2 SNEGSKA (reference sequence). CDR3 region: CSARHQGNQPQHF. The CDR3 coding sequence is TGCAGTGCTAGACATCAGGGGAATCAGCCCCAGCATTTT.

There are many counts of this clonotype. The chain has TRBV7-9 and TRBJ2-1; 8 nucleotides agree with TRBD2. The CDR3 extends over 17 amino acids. CDR1 and CDR2 from the germline V gene are SEHNR and FQNEAQ (reference sequence). The junction had 18 bases not matched to a gene; V was cut back by 5 bases and J by 9 bases. The CDR3 DNA reads as TGTGCCAGCAGCAAGGGAAGATGGGTAGCGGGACCGGCTGAGCAGTTCTTC. It is translated as CASSKGRWVAGPAEQFF.

This clonotype showed up many times. The gene calls are TRBV11-3 and TRBJ2-2; D is possibly TRBD2 (5 bases). Germline lookup yields CDR1 SGHNT and CDR2 YENEEA. The V gene lost 0 bases and the J gene lost 2 bases, with 10 bases spanning the gap. This CDR3 is 16 amino acids long. The CDR3 region has the DNA TGTGCCAGCAGCTTAGAGTGGAGGCTAAACACCGGGGAGCTGTTTTTT. It yields the protein CASSLEWRLNTGELFF.

This chain connects TRBV29-1 to TRBJ2-7; D might be TRBD2 (5 bases). CDR3 length: 14 residues. CDR1 is SQVTM and CDR2 is ANQGSEA in the germline V gene. V was pared by 6 bases and J by 2 bases, with 17 bases between. The CDR3 bases are TGCAGCGTCGGGAAGAGCGACGGGACCTACGAGCAGTACTTC. Translated: CSVGKSDGTYEQYF.

As for this clonotype: A much larger clone sits a single nucleotide away, making a read error possible. The gene calls are TRBV4-2 and TRBJ2-7; D is undetermined. Germline CDR1 is LGHNA and CDR2 is YNFKEQ. V was cut by 2 bases and J by 4 bases, with 12 bases left in between. The CDR3 consists of 14 residues. CDR3: CASSQQRPRYEQYF. The CDR3 DNA reads TGTGCCAGCAGCCAACAGAGACCGAGGTACGAGCAGTACTTC.

This clonotype was detected many times. The rearrangement joins TRBV12-3 or TRBV12-4 to TRBJ2-4, with a weak D call TRBD1 (5 bases). CDR3 length equals 16 residues. Deletions cut 2 bases from V and 5 bases from J, with 16 bases between. CDR3 DNA: TGTGCCAGCAGTTTATGGTGGCAGGGCGGCCAAAACATTCAGTACTTC. This codes for CASSLWWQGGQNIQYF.

This clonotype was counted at least ten times. This chain joins TRBV10-3 and TRBJ2-1; 15 nucleotides agree with TRBD2. V was clipped by 10 bases and J by 1 base; unmatched bases: 8. Germline V lookup: CDR1 ENHRY, CDR2 SYGVKD. There are 17 residues in the CDR3. The CDR3 nucleotides are TGTGCCACCCGGACTAGCGGGGGGGCCCAGTCCTACAATGAGCAGTTCTTC. As protein: CATRTSGGAQSYNEQFF.

This clonotype appeared many times. The chain uses TRBV6-6 and TRBJ1-1; D ambiguous. Germline V lookup: CDR1 MNHNY, CDR2 SVGAGI (reference sequence). This CDR3 is 11 amino acids long. Trimming took 5 bases from V and 7 from J, leaving 8 bases between them. CDR3 in amino acids: CASSPRGEAFF. CDR3 nucleotides: TGTGCCAGCAGTCCCCGGGGTGAAGCTTTCTTT.